This is a list of T cell receptor beta chains from one sample in a study of blood T cell repertoires in COVID-19. TCRdb keeps only in-frame clones here, not all; method: immunoSEQ multiplex PCR. Seen here are 55,000 to 60,000 clones, approximately 84% observed once, and the top ten hold approximately 17%. Material for sequencing was peripheral blood. Source of these receptors: a man aged 70-80 years with active COVID-19. Both conserved end residues are part of each CDR3. A D gene is named only where the DNA matches it firmly. Only some rows state a clone size, as once, few, many or a class for expanded clones.

V gene: TRBV7-2
CDR3 length: 16
D gene: TRBD1
clone size: -
J gene: TRBJ1-2
CDR3 protein: CASSLDRVGTGDGYTF
CDR3 DNA: TGTGCCAGCAGCTTAGATCGTGTCGGGACAGGGGACGGCTACACCTTC

V gene: TRBV27
CDR3 length: 17
D gene: -
clone size: -
J gene: TRBJ2-3
CDR3 protein: CASSHRDPGVSTDTQYF
CDR3 DNA: TGTGCCAGCAGTCACCGGGACCCAGGGGTGAGCACAGATACGCAGTATTTT

V gene: TRBV7-2
CDR3 length: 14
D gene: TRBD2
clone size: -
J gene: TRBJ2-7
CDR3 protein: CASSLSSGSAEQYF
CDR3 DNA: TGTGCCAGCAGCTTATCTAGCGGGTCCGCCGAGCAGTACTTC

V gene: TRBV6-5
CDR3 length: 14
D gene: TRBD2
clone size: -
J gene: TRBJ2-1
CDR3 protein: CASQAGTSKNEQFF
CDR3 DNA: TGTGCCAGCCAGGCCGGGACTAGCAAGAATGAGCAGTTCTTC

V gene: TRBV5-5
CDR3 length: 15
D gene: -
clone size: -
J gene: TRBJ2-2
CDR3 protein: CASSLGAGNTGELFF
CDR3 DNA: TGTGCCAGCAGCTTGGGGGCGGGGAACACCGGGGAGCTGTTTTTT

V gene: TRBV6-4
CDR3 length: 13
D gene: -
clone size: once
J gene: TRBJ2-3
CDR3 protein: CASSPSYPDTQYF
CDR3 DNA: TGTGCCAGCAGTCCCTCCTACCCAGATACGCAGTATTTT

V gene: TRBV10-3
CDR3 length: 15
D gene: TRBD1
clone size: few
J gene: TRBJ2-5
CDR3 protein: CAISESRSGGKTQYF
CDR3 DNA: TGTGCCATCAGTGAGTCCAGGTCAGGGGGTAAGACCCAGTACTTC

V gene: TRBV18
CDR3 length: 14
D gene: -
clone size: -
J gene: TRBJ2-3
CDR3 protein: CASSPPFNTDTQYF
CDR3 DNA: TGTGCCAGCTCACCACCGTTCAACACAGATACGCAGTATTTT

V gene: TRBV10-1
CDR3 length: 19
D gene: TRBD1
clone size: -
J gene: TRBJ2-5
CDR3 protein: CASLGFRTGGSGSQETQYF
CDR3 DNA: TGCGCCAGCCTGGGTTTTAGGACAGGGGGGAGCGGGAGCCAAGAGACCCAGTACTTC

V gene: TRBV30
CDR3 length: 13
D gene: -
clone size: few
J gene: TRBJ1-6
CDR3 protein: CAVNGEYNSPLHF
CDR3 DNA: TGTGCCGTGAACGGGGAATATAATTCACCCCTCCACTTT

V gene: TRBV7-2
CDR3 length: 13
D gene: -
clone size: -
J gene: TRBJ1-5
CDR3 protein: CASTGIDNQPQHF
CDR3 DNA: TGTGCCAGCACAGGGATCGACAATCAGCCCCAGCATTTT

V gene: TRBV20-1
CDR3 length: 12
D gene: -
clone size: few
J gene: TRBJ2-5
CDR3 protein: CSASPGQETQYF
CDR3 DNA: TGCAGTGCTAGTCCCGGCCAAGAGACCCAGTACTTC

V gene: TRBV6-5
CDR3 length: 13
D gene: TRBD2
clone size: -
J gene: TRBJ2-3
CDR3 protein: CASWMREGRAQYF
CDR3 DNA: TGTGCCAGCTGGATGAGGGAGGGCCGTGCGCAGTATTTT

V gene: TRBV6-2/TRBV6-3
CDR3 length: 13
D gene: TRBD2
clone size: -
J gene: TRBJ2-7
CDR3 protein: CASSPSGIYEQYF
CDR3 DNA: TGTGCCAGCAGCCCTAGCGGGATCTACGAGCAGTACTTC

V gene: TRBV16
CDR3 length: 15
D gene: -
clone size: -
J gene: TRBJ2-1
CDR3 protein: CASSQQGRQGGEQFF
CDR3 DNA: TGTGCCAGCAGCCAACAGGGTAGACAAGGAGGGGAGCAGTTCTTC

V gene: TRBV7-2
CDR3 length: 14
D gene: -
clone size: -
J gene: TRBJ2-2
CDR3 protein: CASSLLGVTGELFF
CDR3 DNA: TGTGCCAGCAGCTTATTAGGGGTAACCGGGGAGCTGTTTTTT

V gene: TRBV7-2
CDR3 length: 19
D gene: TRBD1
clone size: -
J gene: TRBJ1-5
CDR3 protein: CASSSDTGTGGSGNQPQHF
CDR3 DNA: TGTGCCAGCAGCTCCGATACCGGGACAGGGGGCTCTGGCAATCAGCCCCAGCATTTT

V gene: TRBV2
CDR3 length: 13
D gene: TRBD1
clone size: -
J gene: TRBJ1-1
CDR3 protein: CASRRQGNTEAFF
CDR3 DNA: TGTGCCAGCAGGAGACAGGGGAACACTGAAGCTTTCTTT

V gene: TRBV5-1
CDR3 length: 17
D gene: TRBD2
clone size: -
J gene: TRBJ2-7
CDR3 protein: CASSSDPTSGRPHEQYF
CDR3 DNA: TGCGCCAGCAGCAGCGACCCGACTAGCGGGAGACCCCACGAGCAGTACTTC

V gene: TRBV5-4
CDR3 length: 15
D gene: -
clone size: -
J gene: TRBJ2-1
CDR3 protein: CASSQDRRSYNEQFF
CDR3 DNA: TGTGCCAGCAGCCAAGACAGACGCTCCTACAATGAGCAGTTCTTC

V gene: TRBV27
CDR3 length: 17
D gene: TRBD1
clone size: -
J gene: TRBJ1-3
CDR3 protein: CASSPAQGATSGNTIYF
CDR3 DNA: TGTGCCAGCTCCCCCGCACAGGGGGCGACCTCTGGAAACACCATATATTTT

V gene: TRBV5-4
CDR3 length: 13
D gene: -
clone size: -
J gene: TRBJ1-1
CDR3 protein: CASREQGNTEAFF
CDR3 DNA: TGTGCCAGCAGGGAGCAGGGGAACACTGAAGCTTTCTTT

V gene: TRBV20-1
CDR3 length: 14
D gene: -
clone size: -
J gene: TRBJ2-7
CDR3 protein: CSASEGLGTYEQYF
CDR3 DNA: TGCAGTGCTAGTGAGGGGCTAGGCACCTACGAGCAGTACTTC

V gene: TRBV2
CDR3 length: 14
D gene: TRBD2
clone size: -
J gene: TRBJ2-2
CDR3 protein: CASADGRVNGELFF
CDR3 DNA: TGTGCCAGCGCGGACGGGAGGGTCAACGGGGAGCTGTTTTTT

V gene: TRBV29-1
CDR3 length: 13
D gene: TRBD1
clone size: -
J gene: TRBJ2-7
CDR3 protein: CSVEPRDRSMQYF
CDR3 DNA: TGCAGCGTTGAACCCCGGGACAGGAGCATGCAGTACTTC

V gene: TRBV6-2/TRBV6-3
CDR3 length: 15
D gene: TRBD2
clone size: once
J gene: TRBJ2-1
CDR3 protein: CASSYPKLAGNEQFF
CDR3 DNA: TGTGCCAGCAGTTACCCCAAGCTAGCGGGCAATGAGCAGTTCTTC

V gene: TRBV30
CDR3 length: 12
D gene: -
clone size: -
J gene: TRBJ2-5
CDR3 protein: CAWTTGRETQYF
CDR3 DNA: TGTGCCTGGACCACAGGGCGGGAGACCCAGTACTTC

V gene: TRBV6-5
CDR3 length: 14
D gene: -
clone size: -
J gene: TRBJ1-5
CDR3 protein: CASSPGLGNQPQHF
CDR3 DNA: TGTGCCAGCAGTCCAGGGTTAGGAAATCAGCCCCAGCATTTT

V gene: TRBV3-1/TRBV3-2
CDR3 length: 13
D gene: -
clone size: -
J gene: TRBJ2-5
CDR3 protein: CASSQDNSETQYF
CDR3 DNA: TGTGCCAGCAGCCAAGATAACTCGGAGACCCAGTACTTC

V gene: TRBV4-3
CDR3 length: 13
D gene: -
clone size: -
J gene: TRBJ2-4
CDR3 protein: CASSQDRGNIQYF
CDR3 DNA: TGCGCCAGCAGCCAAGATCGGGGAAACATTCAGTACTTC

V gene: TRBV9
CDR3 length: 15
D gene: TRBD1
clone size: -
J gene: TRBJ1-5
CDR3 protein: CASSAQGFINQPQHF
CDR3 DNA: TGTGCCAGCAGCGCACAGGGGTTTATTAATCAGCCCCAGCATTTT

V gene: TRBV6-5
CDR3 length: 14
D gene: -
clone size: -
J gene: TRBJ1-1
CDR3 protein: CASSPRLRGTEAFF
CDR3 DNA: TGTGCCAGCAGTCCCCGTCTAAGGGGCACTGAAGCTTTCTTT

V gene: TRBV5-1
CDR3 length: 13
D gene: -
clone size: -
J gene: TRBJ2-5
CDR3 protein: CASSLIYEETQYF
CDR3 DNA: TGCGCCAGCAGCTTAATATACGAGGAGACCCAGTACTTC

V gene: TRBV5-1
CDR3 length: 17
D gene: -
clone size: -
J gene: TRBJ2-5
CDR3 protein: CASSLGPRQRLGQTQYF
CDR3 DNA: TGCGCCAGCAGCTTGGGACCTCGCCAGAGATTGGGCCAGACCCAGTACTTC

V gene: TRBV9
CDR3 length: 15
D gene: TRBD2
clone size: -
J gene: TRBJ2-5
CDR3 protein: CASSVEAGRQETQYF
CDR3 DNA: TGTGCCAGCAGCGTAGAAGCGGGACGACAAGAGACCCAGTACTTC

V gene: TRBV30
CDR3 length: 16
D gene: TRBD2
clone size: -
J gene: TRBJ2-1
CDR3 protein: CAWSATSGDPYNEQFF
CDR3 DNA: TGTGCCTGGAGTGCGACTAGCGGGGACCCTTACAATGAGCAGTTCTTC

V gene: TRBV2
CDR3 length: 15
D gene: TRBD1
clone size: -
J gene: TRBJ2-1
CDR3 protein: CASSQGGTGYNEQFF
CDR3 DNA: TGTGCCAGCAGCCAGGGCGGGACAGGGTACAATGAGCAGTTCTTC

V gene: TRBV2
CDR3 length: 14
D gene: TRBD1
clone size: -
J gene: TRBJ1-5
CDR3 protein: CASKLDRGYQPQHF
CDR3 DNA: TGTGCCAGCAAATTGGACAGGGGATATCAGCCCCAGCATTTT

V gene: TRBV29-1
CDR3 length: 16
D gene: TRBD2
clone size: -
J gene: TRBJ2-5
CDR3 protein: CSVYTSGRAEGETQYF
CDR3 DNA: TGCAGCGTTTATACTAGCGGGAGGGCCGAGGGGGAGACCCAGTACTTC

V gene: TRBV5-1
CDR3 length: 15
D gene: -
clone size: -
J gene: TRBJ1-1
CDR3 protein: CASSLNQREDTEAFF
CDR3 DNA: TGCGCCAGCAGCTTGAACCAGAGGGAGGACACTGAAGCTTTCTTT

V gene: TRBV27
CDR3 length: 13
D gene: -
clone size: -
J gene: TRBJ1-5
CDR3 protein: CASSADRNQPQHF
CDR3 DNA: TGTGCCAGCAGTGCGGACAGAAATCAGCCCCAGCATTTT

V gene: TRBV25-1
CDR3 length: 16
D gene: TRBD1
clone size: -
J gene: TRBJ1-5
CDR3 protein: CASSGSGGSSNQPQHF
CDR3 DNA: TGTGCCAGCAGTGGGTCAGGGGGCTCTAGCAATCAGCCCCAGCATTTT

V gene: TRBV7-2
CDR3 length: 14
D gene: -
clone size: -
J gene: TRBJ1-1
CDR3 protein: CASSLNRRDTEAFF
CDR3 DNA: TGTGCCAGCAGCCTAAACAGGAGGGACACTGAAGCTTTCTTT

V gene: TRBV9
CDR3 length: 15
D gene: TRBD2
clone size: -
J gene: TRBJ2-1
CDR3 protein: CASSRREGGFDEQFF
CDR3 DNA: TGTGCCAGCAGCAGACGGGAGGGGGGTTTTGATGAGCAGTTCTTC

V gene: TRBV12-3/TRBV12-4
CDR3 length: 13
D gene: -
clone size: once
J gene: TRBJ2-1
CDR3 protein: CASSFNSLNEQFF
CDR3 DNA: TGTGCCAGCAGCTTCAACTCGTTAAATGAGCAGTTCTTC

V gene: TRBV5-8
CDR3 length: 18
D gene: -
clone size: -
J gene: TRBJ2-7
CDR3 protein: CASSSPVETHFFSYEQYF
CDR3 DNA: TGTGCCAGCAGCTCCCCGGTTGAGACACACTTTTTCTCCTACGAGCAGTACTTC

V gene: TRBV5-1
CDR3 length: 12
D gene: -
clone size: -
J gene: TRBJ2-3
CDR3 protein: CASRSGGDTQYF
CDR3 DNA: TGCGCCAGCAGATCCGGAGGAGATACGCAGTATTTT

V gene: TRBV19
CDR3 length: 12
D gene: -
clone size: -
J gene: TRBJ1-2
CDR3 protein: CASSRQGYGYTF
CDR3 DNA: TGTGCCAGTAGTCGGCAGGGTTATGGCTACACCTTC

V gene: TRBV19
CDR3 length: 16
D gene: TRBD2
clone size: -
J gene: TRBJ2-3
CDR3 protein: CASSIGGSGSADTQYF
CDR3 DNA: TGTGCCAGTAGTATAGGAGGTAGCGGGAGTGCAGATACGCAGTATTTT

V gene: TRBV5-6
CDR3 length: 14
D gene: -
clone size: -
J gene: TRBJ1-1
CDR3 protein: CASSLDGGDTEAFF
CDR3 DNA: TGTGCCAGCAGCTTGGATGGCGGAGATACTGAAGCTTTCTTT

V gene: TRBV6-4
CDR3 length: 16
D gene: TRBD2
clone size: -
J gene: TRBJ2-1
CDR3 protein: CASSPLAGGPYNEQFF
CDR3 DNA: TGTGCCAGCAGTCCGTTAGCGGGAGGGCCCTACAATGAGCAGTTCTTC

V gene: TRBV19
CDR3 length: 17
D gene: -
clone size: -
J gene: TRBJ1-2
CDR3 protein: CASSITRSQGSRYGYTF
CDR3 DNA: TGTGCCAGTAGTATTACCCGGTCCCAGGGGTCGAGATATGGCTACACCTTC

V gene: TRBV18
CDR3 length: 15
D gene: -
clone size: -
J gene: TRBJ2-3
CDR3 protein: CASSSGTGSTDTQYF
CDR3 DNA: TGTGCCAGCTCATCCGGGACTGGAAGCACAGATACGCAGTATTTT

V gene: TRBV9
CDR3 length: 13
D gene: -
clone size: -
J gene: TRBJ2-2
CDR3 protein: CASSDRDFGELFF
CDR3 DNA: TGTGCCAGCAGCGATAGGGACTTTGGGGAGCTGTTTTTT

V gene: TRBV7-3
CDR3 length: 13
D gene: -
clone size: -
J gene: TRBJ2-5
CDR3 protein: CASSFGSRETQYF
CDR3 DNA: TGTGCCAGCAGCTTCGGATCTAGGGAGACCCAGTACTTC

V gene: TRBV11-2
CDR3 length: 13
D gene: -
clone size: -
J gene: TRBJ2-5
CDR3 protein: CASSLWVGETQYF
CDR3 DNA: TGTGCCAGCAGCTTATGGGTCGGGGAGACCCAGTACTTC

V gene: TRBV7-9
CDR3 length: 17
D gene: TRBD2
clone size: -
J gene: TRBJ2-1
CDR3 protein: CASSLEYGGSSYNEQFF
CDR3 DNA: TGTGCCAGCAGCTTAGAGTACGGGGGGAGCTCCTACAATGAGCAGTTCTTC